Given below is one T cell receptor beta chain in context. Its antigen has not been determined. Base qualities are not recorded, but no much larger clone differs from it by a single base. The collaborating institutions used their own protocols to collect whole blood in K2EDTA tubes. Collaborator samples were shipped for TCRbeta analysis as frozen whole blood, isolated PBMCs, or DNA extracted from either sample type. TCRbeta CDR3 regions were amplified from genomic DNA using the immunoSEQ Assay, a bias-controlled multiplex PCR. The original pipeline was this. Within the assay, amplification of reference gene primers was used to estimate how many nucleated cells each sample contained. Sequence reads were collapsed and filtered to measure the absolute abundance of every unique TCRbeta CDR3 rearrangement. For each sample, productive Simpson clonality was calculated by taking the square root of Simpson's diversity index across productive rearrangements. TCRdb provides this immuneACCESS table in a form limited to in-frame rearrangements. Some clones are lacking; in checked studies, under half of them reflect an unresolved V gene, and why the rest are absent is not known. The DNA was the basis for D and trimming; V, J and clone size are from that table. In this sample the table shows some 220,000 clones, roughly 86% of which occur a single time. The ten most abundant clones make up less than 4.5% of the sample.

This entry is derived from a study of blood T cell repertoires in COVID-19 (dated by TCRdb to 2018 to 2021). The study in broad terms: Samples from collaborators originated in the United States, Italy and Spain and spanned both the acute and convalescent phases of COVID-19. The repertoires were released in a freely available public database meant as a resource for research on the immune response to SARS-CoV-2. The material from the prospective study consisted of cDNA or gDNA derived from T cells, B-cell-depleted T cells, or PBMCs. Nearly every sample came with metadata listing a de-identified subject ID, COVID-19 status, age in years and sex. The dataset comprised deeply sampled blood TCRbeta repertoires from subjects exposed to, actively infected with, or recovered from COVID-19. Samples were obtained from the ongoing ImmuneRACE study (first 160 participants) and from about 1,300 subjects provided by 6 global collaborators. Where available, HLA class I and class II types were taken from metadata supplied by the sample provider and were not determined by assay-based typing.

The paper as a whole reports these results and caveats: How much clinical and demographic metadata was included differed by source and by participant, and the metadata was provided uncurated.

The TCR was taken from a man between 50 and 59 years old with acute or convalescent COVID-19. Sequencing was done on a sample of peripheral blood.

The CDR3 protein is CASSRTSGSSNEQFF. At the DNA level, the sequence is TGTGCCAGCAGCCGGACTAGCGGGAGCAGCAATGAGCAGTTCTTC. The V and J genes are TRBV6-5 and TRBJ2-1; 13 bases in the junction line up with TRBD2. The germline V gene specifies MNHEY as CDR1 and SVGAGI as CDR2. Unmatched junction bases come to 5, with V trimmed by 6 bases and J by 6 bases. The CDR3 numbers 15 residues from cysteine through phenylalanine. The read is trimmed to its CDR3 DNA, 45 bases read in frame from base 1.